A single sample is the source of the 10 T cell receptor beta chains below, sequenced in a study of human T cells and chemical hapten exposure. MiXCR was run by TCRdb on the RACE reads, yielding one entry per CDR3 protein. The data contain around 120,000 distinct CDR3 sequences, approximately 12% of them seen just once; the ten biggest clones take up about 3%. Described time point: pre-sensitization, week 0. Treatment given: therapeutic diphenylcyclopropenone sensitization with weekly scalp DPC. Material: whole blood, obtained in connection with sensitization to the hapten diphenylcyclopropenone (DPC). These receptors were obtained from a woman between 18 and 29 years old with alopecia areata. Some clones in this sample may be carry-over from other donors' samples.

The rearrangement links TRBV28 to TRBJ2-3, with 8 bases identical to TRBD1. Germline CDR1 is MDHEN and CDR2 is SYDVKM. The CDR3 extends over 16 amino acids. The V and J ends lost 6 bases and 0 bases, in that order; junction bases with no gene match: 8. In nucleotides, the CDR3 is TGTGCCAGCAGCTCACCCGGGACAGGAAGCACAGATACGCAGTATTTT. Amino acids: CASSSPGTGSTDTQYF.

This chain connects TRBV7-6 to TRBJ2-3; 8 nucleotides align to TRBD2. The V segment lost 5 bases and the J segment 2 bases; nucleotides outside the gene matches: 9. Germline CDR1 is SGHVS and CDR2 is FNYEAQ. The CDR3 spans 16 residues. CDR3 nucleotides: TGTGCCAGCAGCACCAGCGGGGGCGCTACCACAGATACGCAGTATTTT. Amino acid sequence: CASSTSGGATTDTQYF.

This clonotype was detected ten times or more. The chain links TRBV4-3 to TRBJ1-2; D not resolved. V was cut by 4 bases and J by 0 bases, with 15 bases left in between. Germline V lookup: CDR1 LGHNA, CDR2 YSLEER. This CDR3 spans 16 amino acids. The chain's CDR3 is CASSPHRLRANYGYTF. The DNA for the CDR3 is TGCGCCAGCAGCCCTCATCGGCTGAGAGCTAACTATGGCTACACCTTC.

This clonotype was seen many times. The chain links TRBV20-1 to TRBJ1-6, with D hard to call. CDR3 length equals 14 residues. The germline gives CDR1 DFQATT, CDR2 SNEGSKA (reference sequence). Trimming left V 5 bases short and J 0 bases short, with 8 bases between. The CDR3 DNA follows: TGCAGTGCTCTTCTTAGCTCCTATAATTCACCCCTCCACTTT. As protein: CSALLSSYNSPLHF.

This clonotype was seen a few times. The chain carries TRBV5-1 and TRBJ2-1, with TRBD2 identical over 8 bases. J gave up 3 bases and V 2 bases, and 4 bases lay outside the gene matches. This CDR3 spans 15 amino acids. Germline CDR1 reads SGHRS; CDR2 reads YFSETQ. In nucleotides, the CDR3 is TGCGCCAGCAGCTTAGGAACTAGCGGCTACAATGAGCAGTTCTTC. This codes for CASSLGTSGYNEQFF.

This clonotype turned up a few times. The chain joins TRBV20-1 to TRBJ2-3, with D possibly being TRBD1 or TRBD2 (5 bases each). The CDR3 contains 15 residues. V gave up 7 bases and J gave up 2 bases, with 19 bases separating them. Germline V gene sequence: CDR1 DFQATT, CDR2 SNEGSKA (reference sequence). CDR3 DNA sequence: TGCAGTGGCAGGGCCGGGGCTCGAAACACAGATACGCAGTATTTT. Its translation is CSGRAGARNTDTQYF.

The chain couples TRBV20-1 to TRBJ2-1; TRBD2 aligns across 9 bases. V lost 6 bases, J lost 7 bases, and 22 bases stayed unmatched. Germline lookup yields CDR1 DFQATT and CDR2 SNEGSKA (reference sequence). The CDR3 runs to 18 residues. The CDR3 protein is CSAVRGQSVWLAGNEQFF. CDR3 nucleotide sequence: TGCAGTGCGGTGAGGGGACAGTCGGTATGGCTAGCGGGGAATGAGCAGTTCTTC.

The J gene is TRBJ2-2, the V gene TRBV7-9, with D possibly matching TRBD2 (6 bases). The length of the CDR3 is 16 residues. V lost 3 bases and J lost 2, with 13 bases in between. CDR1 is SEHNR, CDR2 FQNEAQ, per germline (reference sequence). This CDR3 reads CASSLTGGLNTGELFF. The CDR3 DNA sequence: TGTGCCAGCAGCTTGACCGGGGGATTAAACACCGGGGAGCTGTTTTTT. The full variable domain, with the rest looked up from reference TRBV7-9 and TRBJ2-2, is DTGVSQNPRHKITKRGQNVTFRCDPISEHNRLYWYRQTLGQGPEFLTYFQNEAQLEKSRLLSDRFSAERPKGSFSTLEIQRTEQGDSAMYLCASSLTGGLNTGELFFGEGSRLTVL.

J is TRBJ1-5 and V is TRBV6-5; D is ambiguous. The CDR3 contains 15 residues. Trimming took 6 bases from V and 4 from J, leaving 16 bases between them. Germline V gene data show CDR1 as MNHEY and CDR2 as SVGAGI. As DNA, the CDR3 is TGTGCCAGCAGCCCGGTGGGCCCGGGGAATCAGCCCCAGCATTTT. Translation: CASSPVGPGNQPQHF.

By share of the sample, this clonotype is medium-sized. The CDR3 DNA follows: TGTGCCAGCAGCTGGGCCCAAGAGACCCAGTACTTC. It codes for CASSWAQETQYF. The chain recombines TRBV5-5 with TRBJ2-5; D remains ambiguous. Germline lookup yields CDR1 SGHKS and CDR2 YYEKEE (reference sequence). The V end lost 3 bases, the J end lost 1 base, and 4 bases lay between the germline ends. The CDR3 extends over 12 amino acids.